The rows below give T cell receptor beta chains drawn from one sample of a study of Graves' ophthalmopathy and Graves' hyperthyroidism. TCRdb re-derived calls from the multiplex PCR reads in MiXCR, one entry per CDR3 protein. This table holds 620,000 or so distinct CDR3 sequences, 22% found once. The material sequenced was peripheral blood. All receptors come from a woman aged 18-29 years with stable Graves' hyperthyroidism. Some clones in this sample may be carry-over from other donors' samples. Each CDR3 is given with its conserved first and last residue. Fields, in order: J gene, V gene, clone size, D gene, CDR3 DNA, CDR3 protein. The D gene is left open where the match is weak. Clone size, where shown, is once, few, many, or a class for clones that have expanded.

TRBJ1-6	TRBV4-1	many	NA	TGCGCCAGCAGCCAAGCGGGTAATTCACCCCTCCACTTT	CASSQAGNSPLHF
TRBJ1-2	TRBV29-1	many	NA	TGCAGCGTTGTAGCCTACGACTATGGCTACACCTTC	CSVVAYDYGYTF
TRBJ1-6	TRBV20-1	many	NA	TGCAGTGCTAGAGAACCAGGACCAGGGGCCTATAATTCACCCCTCCACTTT	CSAREPGPGAYNSPLHF
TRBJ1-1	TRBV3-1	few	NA	TGTGCCAGCAGCCAAGCTTTATATACGAACACTGAAGCTTTCTTT	CASSQALYTNTEAFF
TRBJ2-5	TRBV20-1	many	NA	TGCAGTGCTCCTAGCAGGTGGCTGGACAGCCCGTATAATCAAGAGACCCAGTACTTC	CSAPSRWLDSPYNQETQYF
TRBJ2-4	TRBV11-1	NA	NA	TGTGCCAGCAGCTCAACCGGACTGGGGGGCCTACTAGCCAAAAACATTCAGTACTTC	CASSSTGLGGLLAKNIQYF
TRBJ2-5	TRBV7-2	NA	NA	TGTGCCAGCAGCTCCCGGGAGCCAAGGGCAGAGACCCAGTACTTC	CASSSREPRAETQYF
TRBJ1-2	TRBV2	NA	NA	TGTGCCAGTACCCCAGGTCCAGGCTACACCTTC	CASTPGPGYTF
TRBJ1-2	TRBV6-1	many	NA	TGTGCCAGCGTGAACAGGAACTATGGCTACACCTTC	CASVNRNYGYTF
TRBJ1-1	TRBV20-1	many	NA	TGCAGTGCGGGGGGGGCCCGGGCTGAAGCTTTCTTT	CSAGGARAEAFF
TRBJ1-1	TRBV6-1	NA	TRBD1	TGTGCCAGCAGCCAACCCGACAGGGGGGACACTGAAGCTTTCTTT	CASSQPDRGDTEAFF
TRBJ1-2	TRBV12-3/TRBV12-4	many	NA	TGTGCCAGCAGTTTAGTTCCGGCCTATGGCTACACCTTC	CASSLVPAYGYTF
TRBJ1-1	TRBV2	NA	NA	TGTGCCGGTACAGGTGCCATGAACACTGAAGCTTTCTTT	CAGTGAMNTEAFF
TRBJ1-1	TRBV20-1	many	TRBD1	TGCAGTGCTAACCTCGGGACAGCGAACACTGAAGCTTTCTTT	CSANLGTANTEAFF
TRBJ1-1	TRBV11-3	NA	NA	TGTGCCAGCAGCTCTACAGAGAACACTGAAGCTTGCTTT	CASSSTENTEACF
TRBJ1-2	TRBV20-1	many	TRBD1	TGCAGTGCCATAGACAGGGTGGATAACTATGGCTACACCTTC	CSAIDRVDNYGYTF
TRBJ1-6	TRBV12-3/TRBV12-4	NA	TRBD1	TGTGCCAGCAGTTTAACGGGACAGGGAAATTCACCCCTCCACTTT	CASSLTGQGNSPLHF
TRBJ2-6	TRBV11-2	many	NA	TGTGCCAGCAGCTTAGACTCCGGGTTCGGGGCCAACGTCCTGACTTTC	CASSLDSGFGANVLTF
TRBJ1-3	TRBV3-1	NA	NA	TGTGCCAGCAGCCCCAAAGTCTCTGGAAACACCATATATTTT	CASSPKVSGNTIYF
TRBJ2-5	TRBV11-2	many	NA	TGTGCCAGCAGCTTAGAGGCACAGACCCAGTACTTC	CASSLEAQTQYF
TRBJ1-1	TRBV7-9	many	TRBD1	TGTGCCAGCAGCGTCCGGACAGGGAGGACTGAAGCTTTCTTT	CASSVRTGRTEAFF
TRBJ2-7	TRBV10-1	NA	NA	TGCGCCTGGGTTTGGTTTCTCGGGTCTACGTCGGAGCAGTACTTC	CAWVWFLGSTSEQYF
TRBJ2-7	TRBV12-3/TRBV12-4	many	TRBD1	TGTGCCAGCAGCAAGGGACAGGGGGCCCACGAGCAGTACTTC	CASSKGQGAHEQYF
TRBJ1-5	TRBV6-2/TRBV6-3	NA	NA	TGTGCCAGCACCCCTCGGGGCCGGAATCAGCCCCAGCATTTT	CASTPRGRNQPQHF
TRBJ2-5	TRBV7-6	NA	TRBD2	TGTGCCAGCAACCGGGGCCTGACTAGCGGGGGGGCGAAGACCCAGTACTTC	CASNRGLTSGGAKTQYF
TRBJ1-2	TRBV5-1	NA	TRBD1	TGCGCCAGCAGTCCGCAGGGGGTAATGGACGATGGCTACACCTTC	CASSPQGVMDDGYTF
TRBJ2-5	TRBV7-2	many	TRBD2	TGTGCCAGCAGCTTAGGGTTAGCGGGGGTGGGAGAGACCCAGTACTTC	CASSLGLAGVGETQYF
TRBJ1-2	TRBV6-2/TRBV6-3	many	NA	TGTGCCAGCAGTTACTCGGTTCCGGCCTATGGCTACACCTTC	CASSYSVPAYGYTF
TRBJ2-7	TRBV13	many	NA	TGTGCCAGCAGCTTAGGACCGGCGGTCTACGAGCAGTACTTC	CASSLGPAVYEQYF
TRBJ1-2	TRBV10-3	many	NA	TGTGCCATCAATGGACAGAGTGGTAACTATGGCTACACCTTC	CAINGQSGNYGYTF
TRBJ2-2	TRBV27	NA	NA	TGTGCCAGCAGTTTTGAGCTGAACACCGGGGAGCTGCTTTTT	CASSFELNTGELLF
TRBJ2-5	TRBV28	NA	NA	TGTGCCAGCAGCGTTAGTGTGGATTCAGGGGAGACCCAGTACTTC	CASSVSVDSGETQYF
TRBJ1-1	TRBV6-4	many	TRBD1	TGTGCCAGCAGGCTTACAGGGGGCGAGGGTGATGAAGCTTTCTTT	CASRLTGGEGDEAFF
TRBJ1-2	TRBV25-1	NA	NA	TGTGCCAGCAGTGGGCAAGGGGGTACCAACTATGGCTACACCTTC	CASSGQGGTNYGYTF
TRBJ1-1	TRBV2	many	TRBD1	TGTGCCACCTCGCTCTTCAGGACAGGTGAAGCTTTCTTT	CATSLFRTGEAFF
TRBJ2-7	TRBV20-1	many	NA	TGCAGTGCTAGTCGCTCCACCAGGTACGAGCAGTACTTC	CSASRSTRYEQYF
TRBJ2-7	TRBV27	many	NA	TGTGCCAGCAGTTTAAGGTTGGCTAGCTACGAGCAGTACTTC	CASSLRLASYEQYF
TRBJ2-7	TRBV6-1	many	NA	TGTGCCAGCAGTGAACGGCCGGATAATCCCTACGAGCAGTACTTC	CASSERPDNPYEQYF
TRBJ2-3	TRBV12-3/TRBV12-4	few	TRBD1	TGTGCCAGCAGTTTAAGGACAGGGGGCTCAGATACGCAGTATTTT	CASSLRTGGSDTQYF
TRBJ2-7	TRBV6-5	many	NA	TGTGCCAGCAGTTACGGGAGGCGTATGTCGGGCGAGCAGTACTTC	CASSYGRRMSGEQYF
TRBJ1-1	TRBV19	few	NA	TGTGCCAGTAGTAGCGTGAGGGCTGAAGCTTGCTTT	CASSSVRAEACF
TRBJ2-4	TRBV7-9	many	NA	TGTGCCAGCAGCTTAGAGGCGGTCGGGAACATTCAGTACTTC	CASSLEAVGNIQYF
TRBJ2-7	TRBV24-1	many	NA	TGTGCCACCAGTGATGGGGTACGCGCCGAGCAGTACTTC	CATSDGVRAEQYF
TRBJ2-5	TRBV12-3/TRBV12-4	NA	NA	TGTGCCAGTATGAGGGGGAACGTAGCCCAGTACTTC	CASMRGNVAQYF
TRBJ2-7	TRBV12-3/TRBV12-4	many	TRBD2	TGTGCCAGCAGGACTAGCGGGAGTTACGAGCAGTACTTC	CASRTSGSYEQYF
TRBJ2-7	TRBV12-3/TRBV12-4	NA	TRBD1	TGTGCCAGCAGCTCCCGGGACAGGTACTCCTACGAGCAGTGCTTC	CASSSRDRYSYEQCF
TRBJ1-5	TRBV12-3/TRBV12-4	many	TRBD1	TGTGCCAGCAGTGCTAGGACAGGGGGGAGCAATCAGCCCCAGCATTTT	CASSARTGGSNQPQHF
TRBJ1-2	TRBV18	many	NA	TGTGCCAGCTCACCACCAGTTCAGGGAAGCGGTGGCTACACCTTC	CASSPPVQGSGGYTF
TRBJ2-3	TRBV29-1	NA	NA	TGCAGCGCTGCAGGGGTCGGAAGAGATACGCAGTATTTT	CSAAGVGRDTQYF
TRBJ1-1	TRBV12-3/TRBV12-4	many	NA	TGTGCCAGCAGTTTAACCAGACCTGGGGGGGGAAGGGGGAACACTGAAGCTTTCTTT	CASSLTRPGGGRGNTEAFF
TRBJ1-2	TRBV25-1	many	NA	TGTGCCAGCAGTGAATCGACACAGATCTATGGCTACACCTTC	CASSESTQIYGYTF
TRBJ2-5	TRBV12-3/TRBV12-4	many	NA	TGTGCCAGCAGTTCGGGACACCGAAAAGAGACCCAGTACTTC	CASSSGHRKETQYF
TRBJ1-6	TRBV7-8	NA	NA	TGTGCCAGCAGCCCTGGACAGAGTCTTAATTCACCCCTCCACTTT	CASSPGQSLNSPLHF
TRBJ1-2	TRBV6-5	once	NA	TGTGCCAGCAGTTACCCAGGCAGATATGGCTACACCTTC	CASSYPGRYGYTF
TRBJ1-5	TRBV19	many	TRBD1	TGTGCCAGTAGTATGAGACAGGGCCATCAGCCCCAGCATTTT	CASSMRQGHQPQHF
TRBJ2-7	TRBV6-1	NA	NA	TGTGCCAGCCGGGACATCGGATCCTACGAGCAGTACTTC	CASRDIGSYEQYF
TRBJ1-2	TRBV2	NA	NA	TGTGCCAGCAGTGAATATAGAGGCTACACCTTC	CASSEYRGYTF
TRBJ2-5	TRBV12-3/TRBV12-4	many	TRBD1	TGTGCCAGCAGCCCCAGCGACAGGGGGCTGGAGACCCAGTACTTC	CASSPSDRGLETQYF